These 2 T cell receptor beta chains were all obtained from the same sample, sequenced in a study of T cell responses to AZD1222 COVID-19 vaccine. The repertoire was sequenced with immunoSEQ multiplex PCR; TCRdb's copy has only in-frame clones and lacks some. The sample lists some 100,000 clones, 88% occurring once. Sequences were derived from peripheral blood, sampled 28 days after the second AZD1222 dose. These receptors were taken from an adult who received the AZD1222 COVID-19 vaccine.

This clone occurred a few times. This chain connects TRBV14 to TRBJ1-2; possible D gene TRBD1, 6 bases. This CDR3 contains 15 residues. Germline CDR1 is SGHDN and CDR2 is FVKESK. V was cut by 2 bases and J by 1 base, with 11 bases left in between. This chain's CDR3 is CASSQMGADNYGYTF. CDR3 in DNA: TGTGCCAGCAGCCAAATGGGGGCCGATAACTATGGCTACACCTTC.

This clone was recorded once. The chain combines TRBV19 with TRBJ2-1, with 10 nucleotides matching TRBD2. The CDR3 runs 17 residues. With V trimmed by 7 bases and J by 8 bases, 17 bases remained unmatched. From germline, CDR1 is LNHDA and CDR2 SQIVND (reference sequence). Written as DNA, the CDR3 is TGTGCCAGTACGGGGCTAGCGGGAGAGCTAGATGGCGATGAGCAGTTCTTC. It yields the protein CASTGLAGELDGDEQFF.